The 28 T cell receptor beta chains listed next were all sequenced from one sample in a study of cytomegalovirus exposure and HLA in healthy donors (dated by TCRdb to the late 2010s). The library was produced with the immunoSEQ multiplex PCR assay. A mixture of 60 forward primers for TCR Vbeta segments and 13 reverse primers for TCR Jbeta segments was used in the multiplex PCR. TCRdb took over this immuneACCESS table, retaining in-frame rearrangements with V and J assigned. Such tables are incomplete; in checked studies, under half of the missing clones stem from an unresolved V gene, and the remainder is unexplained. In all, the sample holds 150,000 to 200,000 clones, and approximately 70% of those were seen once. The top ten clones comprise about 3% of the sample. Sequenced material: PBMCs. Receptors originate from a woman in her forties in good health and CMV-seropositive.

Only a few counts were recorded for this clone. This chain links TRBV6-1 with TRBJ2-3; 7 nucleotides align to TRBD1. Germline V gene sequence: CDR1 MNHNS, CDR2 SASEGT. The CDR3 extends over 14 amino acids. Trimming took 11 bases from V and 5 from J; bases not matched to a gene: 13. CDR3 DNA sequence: TGTGCCGTCCAGATTACCCCAGGGGGAGATACGCAGTATTTT. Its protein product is CAVQITPGGDTQYF.

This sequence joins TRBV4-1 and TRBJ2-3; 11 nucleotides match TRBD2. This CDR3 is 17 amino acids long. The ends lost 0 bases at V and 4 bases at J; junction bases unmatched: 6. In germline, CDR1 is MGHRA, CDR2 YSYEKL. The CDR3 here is CASSQDSTSGGADTQYF. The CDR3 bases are TGCGCCAGCAGCCAAGATTCCACTAGCGGGGGAGCAGATACGCAGTATTTT.

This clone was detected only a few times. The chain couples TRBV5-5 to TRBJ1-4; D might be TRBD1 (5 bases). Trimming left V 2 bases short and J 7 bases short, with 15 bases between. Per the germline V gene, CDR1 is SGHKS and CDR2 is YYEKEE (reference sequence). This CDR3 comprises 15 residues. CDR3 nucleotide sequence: TGTGCCAGCAGCTTCGATTTGACGACAGTTGAAAAACTGTTTTTT. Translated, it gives CASSFDLTTVEKLFF.

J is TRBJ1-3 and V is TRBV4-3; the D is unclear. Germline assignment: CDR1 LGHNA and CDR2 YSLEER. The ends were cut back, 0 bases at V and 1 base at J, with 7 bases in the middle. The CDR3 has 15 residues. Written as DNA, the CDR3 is TGCGCCAGCAGCCAAGATGGAGGGTCTGGAAACACCATATATTTT. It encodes CASSQDGGSGNTIYF.

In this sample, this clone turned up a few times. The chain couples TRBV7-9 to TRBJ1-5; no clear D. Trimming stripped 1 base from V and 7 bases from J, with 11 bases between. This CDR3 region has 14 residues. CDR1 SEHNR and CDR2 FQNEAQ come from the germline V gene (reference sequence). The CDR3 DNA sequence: TGTGCCAGCAGCTTAGGGGCAGCATGGCAGCCCCAGCATTTT. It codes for CASSLGAAWQPQHF.

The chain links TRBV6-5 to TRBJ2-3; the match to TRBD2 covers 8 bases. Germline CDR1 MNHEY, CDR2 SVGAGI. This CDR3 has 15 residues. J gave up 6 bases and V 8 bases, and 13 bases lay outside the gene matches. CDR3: CASAVGSGKGDTQYF. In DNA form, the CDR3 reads TGTGCCAGCGCAGTGGGTAGCGGGAAGGGGGATACGCAGTATTTT.

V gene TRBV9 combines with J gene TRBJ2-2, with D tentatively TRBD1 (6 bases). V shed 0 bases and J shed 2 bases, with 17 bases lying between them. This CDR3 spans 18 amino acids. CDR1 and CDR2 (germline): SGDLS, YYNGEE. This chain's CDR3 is CASSVVSGDAINTGELFF. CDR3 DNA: TGTGCCAGCAGCGTAGTTTCAGGGGACGCCATTAACACCGGGGAGCTGTTTTTT.

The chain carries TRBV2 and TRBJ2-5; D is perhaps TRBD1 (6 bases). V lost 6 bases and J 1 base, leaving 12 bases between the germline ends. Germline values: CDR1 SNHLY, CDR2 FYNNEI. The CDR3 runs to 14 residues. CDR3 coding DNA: TGTGCCAGCAGGCCCGACAGGAGCCAAGAGACCCAGTACTTC. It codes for CASRPDRSQETQYF.

DNA for the CDR3: TGTGCCAGCAGCTTACGAAGCGGGGGTGAAAAACTGTTTTTT. Its translation: CASSLRSGGEKLFF. V gene TRBV7-2 combines with J gene TRBJ1-4, with a weak D call TRBD1 (5 bases). Trimming removed 2 bases from V and 7 bases from J, with 11 bases in between. The germline V gene has CDR1 SGHTA and CDR2 FQGNSA. The CDR3 covers 14 residues. The full variable domain, with the rest looked up from reference TRBV7-2 and TRBJ1-4, is GAGVSQSPSNKVTEKGKDVELRCDPISGHTALYWYRQSLGQGLEFLIYFQGNSAPDKSGLPSDRFSAERTGGSVSTLTIQRTQQEDSAVYLCASSLRSGGEKLFFGSGTQLSVL.

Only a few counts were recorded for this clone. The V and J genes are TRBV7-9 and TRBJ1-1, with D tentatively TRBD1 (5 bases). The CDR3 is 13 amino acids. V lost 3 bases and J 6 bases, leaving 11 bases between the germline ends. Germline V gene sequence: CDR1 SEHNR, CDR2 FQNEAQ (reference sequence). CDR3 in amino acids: CASSLAGFAEAFF. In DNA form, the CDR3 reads TGTGCCAGCAGCTTGGCAGGGTTCGCTGAAGCTTTCTTT.

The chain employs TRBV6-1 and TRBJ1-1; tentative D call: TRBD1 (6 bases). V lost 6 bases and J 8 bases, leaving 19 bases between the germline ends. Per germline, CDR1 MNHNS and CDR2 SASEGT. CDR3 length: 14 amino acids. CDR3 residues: CASRREGQPIEAFF. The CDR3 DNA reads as TGTGCCAGCAGGAGAGAGGGACAACCCATCGAAGCTTTCTTT.

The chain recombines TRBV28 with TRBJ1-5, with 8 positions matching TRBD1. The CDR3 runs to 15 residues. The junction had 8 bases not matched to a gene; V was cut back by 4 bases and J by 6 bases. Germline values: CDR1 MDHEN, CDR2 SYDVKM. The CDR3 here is CASSWDRLGAQPQHF. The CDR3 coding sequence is TGTGCCAGCAGTTGGGACAGGCTCGGCGCTCAGCCCCAGCATTTT.

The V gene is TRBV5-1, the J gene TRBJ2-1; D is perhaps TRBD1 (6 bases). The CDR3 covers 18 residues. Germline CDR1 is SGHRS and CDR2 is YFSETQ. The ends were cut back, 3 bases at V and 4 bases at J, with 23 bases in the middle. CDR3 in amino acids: CASSSYMSGALGYNEQFF. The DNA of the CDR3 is TGCGCCAGCAGCTCATACATGTCAGGGGCATTAGGGTACAATGAGCAGTTCTTC.

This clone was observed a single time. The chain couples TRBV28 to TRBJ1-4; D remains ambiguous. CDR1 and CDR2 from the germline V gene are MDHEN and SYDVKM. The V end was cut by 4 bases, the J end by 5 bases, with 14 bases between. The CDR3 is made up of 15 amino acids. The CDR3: CASSSRGLGNEKLFF. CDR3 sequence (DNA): TGTGCCAGCAGTTCCCGCGGGTTGGGCAATGAAAAACTGTTTTTT.

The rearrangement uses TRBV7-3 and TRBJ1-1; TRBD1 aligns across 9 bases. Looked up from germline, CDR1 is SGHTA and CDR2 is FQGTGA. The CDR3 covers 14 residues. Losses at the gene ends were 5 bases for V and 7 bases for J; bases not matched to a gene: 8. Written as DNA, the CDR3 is TGTGCCAGCAGCGCTACAGGGGGCACCGGTGAAGCTTTCTTT. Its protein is CASSATGGTGEAFF.

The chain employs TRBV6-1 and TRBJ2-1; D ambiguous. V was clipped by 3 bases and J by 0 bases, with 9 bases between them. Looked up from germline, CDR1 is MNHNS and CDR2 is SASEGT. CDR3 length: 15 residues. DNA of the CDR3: TGTGCCAGCAGTGAGCACAAAAACTCCTACAATGAGCAGTTCTTC. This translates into CASSEHKNSYNEQFF.

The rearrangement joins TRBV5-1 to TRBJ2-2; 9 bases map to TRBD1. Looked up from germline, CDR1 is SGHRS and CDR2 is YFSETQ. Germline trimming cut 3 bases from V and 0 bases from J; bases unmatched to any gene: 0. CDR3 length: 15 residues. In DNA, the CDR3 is TGCGCCAGCAGCTGGGACAGGGCGAACACCGGGGAGCTGTTTTTT. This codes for CASSWDRANTGELFF.

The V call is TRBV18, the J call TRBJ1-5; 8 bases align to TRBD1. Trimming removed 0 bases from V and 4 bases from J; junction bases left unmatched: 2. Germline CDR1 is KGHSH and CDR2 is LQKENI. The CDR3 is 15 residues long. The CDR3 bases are TGTGCCAGCTCACCACCGGGACAGGAAAATCAGCCCCAGCATTTT. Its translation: CASSPPGQENQPQHF.

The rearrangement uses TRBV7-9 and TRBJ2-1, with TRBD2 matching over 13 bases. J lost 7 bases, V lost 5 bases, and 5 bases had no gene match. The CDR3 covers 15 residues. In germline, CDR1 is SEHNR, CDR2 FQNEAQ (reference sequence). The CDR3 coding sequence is TGTGCCAGCAGCCTACTAGCGGGAGGGGGGAATGAGCAGTTCTTC. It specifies CASSLLAGGGNEQFF.

CDR3 DNA sequence: TGTGCCAGCAGCGGAGGAAATGGTGGCTACACCTTC. Protein: CASSGGNGGYTF. The chain carries TRBV9 and TRBJ1-2; D not certain. Per the germline V gene, CDR1 is SGDLS and CDR2 is YYNGEE. The germline V and J ends were trimmed by 3 bases and 7 bases, with 10 bases remaining between them. The CDR3 is made up of 12 amino acids.

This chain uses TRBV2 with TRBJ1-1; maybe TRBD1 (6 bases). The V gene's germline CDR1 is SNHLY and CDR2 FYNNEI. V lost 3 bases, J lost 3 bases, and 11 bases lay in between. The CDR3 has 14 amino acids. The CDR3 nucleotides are TGTGCCAGCAGTGAGGGGGCGATGGACACTGAAGCTTTCTTT. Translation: CASSEGAMDTEAFF.

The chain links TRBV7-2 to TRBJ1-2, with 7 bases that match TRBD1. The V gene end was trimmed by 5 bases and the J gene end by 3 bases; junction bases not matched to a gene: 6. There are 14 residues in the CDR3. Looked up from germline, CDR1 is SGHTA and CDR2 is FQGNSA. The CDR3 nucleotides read TGTGCCAGCAGCCCCACAGGGGCGGACTATGGCTACACCTTC. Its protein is CASSPTGADYGYTF.

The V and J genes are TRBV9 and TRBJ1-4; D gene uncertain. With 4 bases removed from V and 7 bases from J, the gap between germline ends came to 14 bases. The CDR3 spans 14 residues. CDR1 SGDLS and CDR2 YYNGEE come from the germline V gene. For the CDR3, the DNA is TGTGCCAGCAGCTCCTGGGGAGGAGGTGAAAAACTGTTTTTT. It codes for CASSSWGGGEKLFF.

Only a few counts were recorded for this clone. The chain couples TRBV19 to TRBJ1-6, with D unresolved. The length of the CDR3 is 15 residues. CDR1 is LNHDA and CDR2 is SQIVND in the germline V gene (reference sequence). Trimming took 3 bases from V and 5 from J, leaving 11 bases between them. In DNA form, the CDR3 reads TGTGCCAGTAGTATGAACAGATTTAATAATTCACCCCTCCACTTT. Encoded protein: CASSMNRFNNSPLHF. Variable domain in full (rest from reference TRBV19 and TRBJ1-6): DGGITQSPKYLFRKEGQNVTLSCEQNLNHDAMYWYRQDPGQGLRLIYYSQIVNDFQKGDIAEGYSVSREKKESFPLTVTSAQKNPTAFYLCASSMNRFNNSPLHFGNGTRLTVT.

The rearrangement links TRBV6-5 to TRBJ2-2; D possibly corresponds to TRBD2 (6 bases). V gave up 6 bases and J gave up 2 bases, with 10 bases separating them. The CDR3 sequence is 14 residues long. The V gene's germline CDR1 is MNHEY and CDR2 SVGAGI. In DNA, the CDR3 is TGTGCCAGCAGGGGGCGGGAAAACACCGGGGAGCTGTTTTTT. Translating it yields CASRGRENTGELFF.

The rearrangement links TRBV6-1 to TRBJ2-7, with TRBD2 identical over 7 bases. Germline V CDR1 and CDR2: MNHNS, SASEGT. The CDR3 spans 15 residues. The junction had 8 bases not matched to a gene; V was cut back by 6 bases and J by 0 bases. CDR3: CASSQAGTNSYEQYF. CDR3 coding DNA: TGTGCCAGCAGCCAAGCCGGGACTAACTCCTACGAGCAGTACTTC.

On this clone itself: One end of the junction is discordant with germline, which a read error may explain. The CDR3 reads CASTPRGGIYGYPF. CDR3 nucleotides: TGTGCCAGCACCCCTCGAGGGGGAATCTATGGCTACCCCTTC. The rearrangement uses TRBV7-9 and TRBJ1-2; possible D gene TRBD1, 6 bases. CDR3 length equals 14 residues. The germline gives CDR1 SEHNR, CDR2 FQNEAQ (reference sequence).

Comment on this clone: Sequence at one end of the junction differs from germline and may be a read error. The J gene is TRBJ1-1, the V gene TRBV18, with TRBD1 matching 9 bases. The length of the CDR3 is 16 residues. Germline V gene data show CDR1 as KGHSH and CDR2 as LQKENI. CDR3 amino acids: CASSPTRDRENTKAFF. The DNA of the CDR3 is TGTGCCAGCTCACCTACACGGGACAGGGAGAACACTAAAGCTTTCTTT. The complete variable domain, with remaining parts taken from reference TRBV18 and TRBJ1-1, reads NAGVMQNPRHLVRRRGQEARLRCSPMKGHSHVYWYRQLPEEGLKFMVYLQKENIIDESGMPKERFSAEFPKEGPSILRIQQVVRGDSAAYFCASSPTRDRENTKAFFGQGTRLTVV.